Listed below are T cell receptor beta chains from one sample, sequenced in a study of blood T cells in healthy people across ages. TCRdb analysed the 5' RACE reads with MiXCR anew, one entry per CDR3 protein. This table has about 1.4 million distinct CDR3 sequences, approximately 60% appearing once. The sequenced sample consisted of blood. The origin of the receptors is a man aged 18 to 35 in good health. CDR3s leave out the opening cysteine and the closing phenylalanine or tryptophan. Each record gives: CDR3 protein, clone size, D gene, J gene, V gene, CDR3 length. D genes are given only for firm matches. Size is omitted from some rows. Given values are once, few, many or a class for expanded clones.

cdr3_aa: ASSPETRDTQY; clone_size: NA; d_call: NA; j_call: TRBJ2-3; v_call: TRBV7-8; cdr3_length: 11
cdr3_aa: ASSYSRRRIGSYEQY; clone_size: NA; d_call: NA; j_call: TRBJ2-7; v_call: TRBV6-5; cdr3_length: 15
cdr3_aa: ASSLVPLPSYGYT; clone_size: NA; d_call: NA; j_call: TRBJ1-2; v_call: TRBV7-8; cdr3_length: 13
cdr3_aa: SAAERAGTYEQY; clone_size: NA; d_call: NA; j_call: TRBJ2-7; v_call: TRBV20-1; cdr3_length: 12
cdr3_aa: SARRVSQYEQY; clone_size: once; d_call: NA; j_call: TRBJ2-7; v_call: TRBV20-1; cdr3_length: 11
cdr3_aa: ASSLTELSYEQY; clone_size: few; d_call: NA; j_call: TRBJ2-7; v_call: TRBV7-9; cdr3_length: 12
cdr3_aa: ATSRDGGSYNEQF; clone_size: few; d_call: NA; j_call: TRBJ2-1; v_call: TRBV15; cdr3_length: 13
cdr3_aa: ASRFTGGEETQY; clone_size: NA; d_call: TRBD1; j_call: TRBJ2-5; v_call: TRBV7-9; cdr3_length: 12
cdr3_aa: ASRSHGTGADEQY; clone_size: NA; d_call: TRBD1; j_call: TRBJ2-7; v_call: TRBV7-8; cdr3_length: 13
cdr3_aa: SALEGGEQY; clone_size: NA; d_call: NA; j_call: NA; v_call: TRBV29-1; cdr3_length: 9
cdr3_aa: ARTGTGTDTQY; clone_size: NA; d_call: TRBD1; j_call: TRBJ2-3; v_call: TRBV2; cdr3_length: 11
cdr3_aa: ASSFRDFEIETQY; clone_size: NA; d_call: NA; j_call: TRBJ2-5; v_call: TRBV5-5; cdr3_length: 13
cdr3_aa: ASSWVQGRDTQY; clone_size: NA; d_call: NA; j_call: TRBJ2-3; v_call: TRBV5-1; cdr3_length: 12
cdr3_aa: ASSYVGLQDTQY; clone_size: NA; d_call: NA; j_call: TRBJ2-3; v_call: TRBV6-6; cdr3_length: 12
cdr3_aa: ASSLSGFGANVLT; clone_size: NA; d_call: NA; j_call: TRBJ2-6; v_call: TRBV7-2; cdr3_length: 13
cdr3_aa: ASSQQGIGETEAF; clone_size: NA; d_call: TRBD1; j_call: TRBJ1-1; v_call: TRBV28; cdr3_length: 13
cdr3_aa: SVEDRAGANVLT; clone_size: NA; d_call: NA; j_call: TRBJ2-6; v_call: TRBV29-1; cdr3_length: 12
cdr3_aa: ASSLRTAAF; clone_size: NA; d_call: NA; j_call: TRBJ1-1; v_call: TRBV11-2; cdr3_length: 9
cdr3_aa: ASSWWGRAAQNIQY; clone_size: few; d_call: TRBD2; j_call: TRBJ2-4; v_call: TRBV7-2; cdr3_length: 14